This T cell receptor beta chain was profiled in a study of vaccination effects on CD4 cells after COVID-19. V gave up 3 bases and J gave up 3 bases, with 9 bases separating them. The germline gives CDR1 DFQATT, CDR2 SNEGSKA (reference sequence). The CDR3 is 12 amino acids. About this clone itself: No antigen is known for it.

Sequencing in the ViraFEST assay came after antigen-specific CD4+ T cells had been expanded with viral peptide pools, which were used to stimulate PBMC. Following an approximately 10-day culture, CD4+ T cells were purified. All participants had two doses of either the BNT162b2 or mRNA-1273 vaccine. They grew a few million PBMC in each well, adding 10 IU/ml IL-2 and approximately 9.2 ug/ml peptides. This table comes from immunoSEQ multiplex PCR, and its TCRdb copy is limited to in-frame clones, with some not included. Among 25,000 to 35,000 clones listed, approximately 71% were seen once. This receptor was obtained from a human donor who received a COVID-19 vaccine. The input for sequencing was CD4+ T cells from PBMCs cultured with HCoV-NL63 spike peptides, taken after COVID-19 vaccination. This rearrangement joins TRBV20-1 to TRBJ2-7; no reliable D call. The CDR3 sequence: CSASETYYEQYF. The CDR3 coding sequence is TGCAGTGCTAGTGAGACTTACTACGAGCAGTACTTC.